These 19 T cell receptor beta chains were sequenced from one sample in a study of T cell responses to AZD1222 COVID-19 vaccine. The assay was immunoSEQ multiplex PCR, and TCRdb's table has in-frame clones only and misses some. The repertoire holds tens of thousands of clones, with roughly 88% as singletons. The sample in question was peripheral blood, obtained on day 0 of MenACWY control vaccination. Every receptor here comes from an adult in good health.

V usage is TRBV6-5 and J usage is TRBJ1-2; 7 bases agree with TRBD1. CDR1 is MNHEY, CDR2 SVGAGI, per germline. The CDR3 runs to 14 residues. Losses at the gene ends were 4 bases for V and 2 bases for J; bases not matched to a gene: 4. This CDR3 reads CASSSDRVNYGYTF. DNA for the CDR3: TGTGCCAGCAGTTCCGACAGGGTAAACTATGGCTACACCTTC.

This chain links TRBV6-1 with TRBJ1-3, with unresolved D. CDR3 length: 16 amino acids. The germline V and J ends were trimmed by 4 bases and 0 bases, with 13 bases remaining between them. Germline V gene sequence: CDR1 MNHNS, CDR2 SASEGT. The DNA for the CDR3 is TGTGCCAGCAGTGTCCTCCGTCCTGGCTCTGGAAACACCATATATTTT. This translates into CASSVLRPGSGNTIYF.

The CDR3 DNA reads TGTGCCTGGAGTGCCAAGGAGGCAACTAATGAAAAACTGTTTTTT. Protein: CAWSAKEATNEKLFF. V usage is TRBV30 and J usage is TRBJ1-4; D is unclear. Germline CDR1 is GTSNPN and CDR2 is SVGIG (reference sequence). Trimming pared 1 base from V and 0 bases from J, leaving 9 bases between. CDR3 size: 15 residues.

Here the CDR3 reads CASSLTGGQVYEQYF. The CDR3 nucleotides read TGTGCCAGCAGCCTAACAGGGGGCCAGGTCTACGAGCAGTACTTC. The chain has TRBV14 and TRBJ2-7; TRBD1 matches 9 bases. Germline V gene data show CDR1 as SGHDN and CDR2 as FVKESK. The CDR3 totals 15 residues. The junction had 7 bases not matched to a gene; V was cut back by 4 bases and J by 3 bases.

This clone was found a few times. J is TRBJ1-2 and V is TRBV5-6, with 7 nucleotides matching TRBD1. The V gene end was trimmed by 6 bases and the J gene end by 2 bases; junction bases not matched to a gene: 4. This CDR3 comprises 13 residues. Germline V lookup: CDR1 SGHDT, CDR2 YYEEEE. CDR3 nucleotides: TGTGCCAGCATTAAACAGGGGAACTATGGCTACACCTTC. Translating gives CASIKQGNYGYTF.

This chain joins TRBV27 and TRBJ2-1; 9 bases are shared with TRBD2. V shed 0 bases and J 6 bases; nucleotides not matched to a gene: 3. This CDR3 has 15 residues. CDR1 MNHEY and CDR2 SMNVEV come from the germline V gene (reference sequence). The CDR3: CASSLSGTSPNEQFF. The CDR3 DNA follows: TGTGCCAGCAGTTTATCTGGGACTAGCCCCAATGAGCAGTTCTTC.

The chain recombines TRBV7-2 with TRBJ1-1, with D hard to call. The germline V gene has CDR1 SGHTA and CDR2 FQGNSA. The CDR3 sequence is 14 residues long. Trimming cost V 1 base and J 9 bases, with 15 bases left between them. The CDR3 protein is CASSLGAPPSQAFF. In DNA, the CDR3 is TGTGCCAGCAGCTTAGGGGCTCCACCCTCCCAAGCTTTCTTT.

The chain employs TRBV19 and TRBJ2-2; TRBD1 aligns across 8 bases. V was clipped by 6 bases and J by 4 bases; unmatched bases: 4. Germline-derived CDR1 and CDR2 are LNHDA and SQIVND (reference sequence). This CDR3 has 14 amino acids. The CDR3 here is CASRTQGATGELFF. The CDR3 bases are TGTGCCAGTAGAACCCAGGGGGCCACCGGGGAGCTGTTTTTT.

This clone was detected once. J is TRBJ2-1 and V is TRBV19, with 10 bases that match TRBD1. The CDR3 is made up of 13 amino acids. Germline CDR1 reads LNHDA; CDR2 reads SQIVND (reference sequence). With V trimmed by 6 bases and J by 5 bases, 1 base remained unmatched. Written as DNA, the CDR3 is TGTGCCAGTAGCGGACAGGGGGACAATGAGCAGTTCTTC. Amino acids: CASSGQGDNEQFF.

CDR3 amino acids: CASSEGYGYTF. The DNA of the CDR3 is TGTGCCAGCAGTGAGGGCTATGGCTACACCTTC. V and J are TRBV6-2 or TRBV6-3 and TRBJ1-2; D is uncertain. The V gene lost 5 bases and the J gene lost 4 bases, with 5 bases spanning the gap. The CDR3 has 11 amino acids. CDR1 and CDR2 from the germline V gene are MNHEY and SVGEGT.

J is TRBJ2-7 and V is TRBV7-9; TRBD1 might be the D (5 bases). Looked up from germline, CDR1 is SEHNR and CDR2 is FQNEAQ (reference sequence). The V end was cut by 5 bases, the J end by 9 bases, with 14 bases between. The CDR3 runs to 12 residues. CDR3 coding DNA: TGTGCCAGCAGCCAGGGCCCTACGGGGCAGTACTTC. Translated: CASSQGPTGQYF.

The rearrangement links TRBV14 to TRBJ2-2; no definite D call. The V gene lost 2 bases and the J gene lost 3 bases, with 10 bases spanning the gap. Per germline, CDR1 SGHDN and CDR2 FVKESK. The CDR3 totals 15 residues. As DNA, the CDR3 is TGTGCCAGCAGCCAAAGAAGCATCCACACCGGGGAGCTGTTTTTT. Its protein is CASSQRSIHTGELFF.

The chain combines TRBV2 with TRBJ2-5; D is unclear. Between the trimmed V and J ends, which lost 9 bases and 4 bases, there was a span of 6 bases. This CDR3 spans 10 amino acids. Germline V CDR1 and CDR2: SNHLY, FYNNEI. Here the CDR3 DNA reads TGTGCCAGTCGAACAGAGACCCAGTACTTC. It translates to CASRTETQYF.

The chain has TRBV6-2 or TRBV6-3 and TRBJ1-5, with 8 positions matching TRBD1. The CDR3 length is 18 residues. Germline CDR1 MNHEY, CDR2 SVGEGT. V lost 4 bases to trimming and J lost 2 bases; unmatched junction nucleotides: 13. The CDR3 DNA follows: TGTGCCAGCAGTTTCGACAGGGGAAGGGAATGGCGCAATCAGCCCCAGCATTTT. Translating it yields CASSFDRGREWRNQPQHF.

This rearrangement joins TRBV7-9 to TRBJ1-4, with D tentatively TRBD1 (5 bases). Per germline, CDR1 SEHNR and CDR2 FQNEAQ (reference sequence). The CDR3 spans 13 residues. V was trimmed by 6 bases and J by 6 bases, leaving 11 bases between them. The DNA for the CDR3 is TGTGCCAGCAGTACAGGAAGGGATGAAAAACTGTTTTTT. Encoded protein: CASSTGRDEKLFF.

The V call is TRBV3-1 (or the pseudogene TRBV3-2), the J call TRBJ1-1; TRBD1 aligns across 7 bases. Germline trimming cut 3 bases from V and 1 base from J; bases unmatched to any gene: 5. Germline assignment: CDR1 LGHDT and CDR2 YNNKEL (reference sequence). The CDR3 is made up of 15 amino acids. The CDR3: CASSHTGEGNTEAFF. DNA for the CDR3: TGTGCCAGCAGCCACACAGGGGAGGGGAACACTGAAGCTTTCTTT.

The V call is TRBV7-6, the J call TRBJ2-1; 7 bases are shared with TRBD1. Germline V gene lookup returns CDR1 SGHVS and CDR2 FNYEAQ. Losses at the gene ends were 5 bases for V and 10 bases for J; bases not matched to a gene: 5. The CDR3 consists of 12 residues. The CDR3 DNA sequence: TGTGCCAGCAGCCCCCCGGACAGGGAGCAGTTCTTC. Translating it yields CASSPPDREQFF.

The chain uses TRBV27 and TRBJ1-5, with D possibly being TRBD1 (5 bases). V was pared by 8 bases and J by 3 bases, with 17 bases between. The CDR3 is 15 residues long. Germline V gene data show CDR1 as MNHEY and CDR2 as SMNVEV (reference sequence). CDR3 DNA sequence: TGTGCCAGCTCGACACGGGGACTTGTCAATCAGCCCCAGCATTTT. Translation: CASSTRGLVNQPQHF.

The V call is TRBV5-1, the J call TRBJ1-4; 8 nucleotides line up with TRBD1. The CDR3 extends over 16 amino acids. The germline V gene encodes CDR1 SGHRS and CDR2 YFSETQ. With V trimmed by 4 bases and J by 5 bases, 10 bases remained unmatched. CDR3 region: CASSPGTGVRNEKLFF. The CDR3 nucleotides are TGCGCCAGCAGCCCCGGGACAGGCGTTAGGAATGAAAAACTGTTTTTT.